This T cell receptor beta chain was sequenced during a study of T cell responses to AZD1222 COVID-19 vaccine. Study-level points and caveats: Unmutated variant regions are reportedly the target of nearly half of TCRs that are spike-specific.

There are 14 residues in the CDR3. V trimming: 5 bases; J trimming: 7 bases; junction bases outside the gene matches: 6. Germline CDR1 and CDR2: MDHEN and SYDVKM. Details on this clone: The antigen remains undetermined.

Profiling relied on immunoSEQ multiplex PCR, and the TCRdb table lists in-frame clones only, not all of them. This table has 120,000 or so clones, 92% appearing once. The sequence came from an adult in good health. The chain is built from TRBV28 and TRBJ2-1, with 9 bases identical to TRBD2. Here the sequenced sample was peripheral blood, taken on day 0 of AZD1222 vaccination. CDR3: CASSRGGVGNEQFF. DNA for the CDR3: TGTGCCAGCAGTCGCGGGGGGGTAGGTAATGAGCAGTTCTTC.